This passage covers 25 T cell receptor beta chains from one sample sequenced in a study of T-cell memory formation after mild COVID-19. MiXCR was run by TCRdb on the 5' RACE reads, yielding one entry per CDR3 protein. The data contain around 250,000 distinct CDR3 sequences, more than 8% of them singletons. Source material: PBMCs or a T cell subset sorted from them (not recorded which). These receptor sequences come from a young man who had mild COVID-19 (a few samples of this study predate the infection). Cell type and time point are not known.

V is TRBV5-1 and J is TRBJ1-4, with D maybe TRBD1 (5 bases). Trimming removed 4 bases at V and 3 bases at J, with 10 bases between. Germline CDR1 SGHRS, CDR2 YFSETQ. The CDR3 contains 14 residues. The CDR3 spells CASSLDSPNEKLFF. The CDR3 DNA is TGCGCCAGCAGCCTTGACAGCCCTAATGAAAAACTGTTTTTT. Full variable domain (remainder filled in from reference TRBV5-1 and TRBJ1-4): KAGVTQTPRYLIKTRGQQVTLSCSPISGHRSVSWYQQTPGQGLQFLFEYFSETQRNKGNFPGRFSGRQFSNSRSEMNVSTLELGDSALYLCASSLDSPNEKLFFGSGTQLSVL.

V gene TRBV15 combines with J gene TRBJ1-1, with D maybe TRBD1 (6 bases). Germline V gives CDR1 LNHNV, CDR2 YYDKDF (reference sequence). The length of the CDR3 is 14 residues. The V gene lost 0 bases and the J gene lost 9 bases, with 14 bases spanning the gap. CDR3 coding DNA: TGTGCCACCAGCAGAGATCGGGGAGGGGGGAAAGCTTTCTTT. Translation gives CATSRDRGGGKAFF.

This clonotype was observed at least ten times. The chain employs TRBV5-1 and TRBJ2-2; D might be TRBD2 (6 bases). The V and J ends lost 0 bases and 2 bases respectively, with 8 bases between them. Germline CDR1 is SGHRS and CDR2 is YFSETQ. The CDR3 has 15 amino acids. The CDR3 is CASSLGRGNTGELFF. The CDR3 DNA sequence: TGCGCCAGCAGCTTGGGGCGGGGTAACACCGGGGAGCTGTTTTTT.

CDR3: CASSPDRGRAFF. The CDR3 bases are TGTGCCAGCAGTCCCGACAGAGGCCGGGCTTTCTTT. The V gene is TRBV6-5, the J gene TRBJ1-1; D is possibly TRBD1 (5 bases). The CDR3 spans 12 residues. V lost 5 bases to trimming and J lost 11 bases, with 15 bases between them. CDR1 MNHEY and CDR2 SVGAGI come from the germline V gene.

This chain connects TRBV5-1 to TRBJ2-7; D remains ambiguous. Looked up from germline, CDR1 is SGHRS and CDR2 is YFSETQ. Trimming cost V 2 bases and J 6 bases, with 12 bases left between them. This CDR3 is built from 13 residues. The CDR3 protein is CASSFKASTEQYF. DNA for the CDR3: TGCGCCAGCAGCTTTAAGGCCTCCACCGAGCAGTACTTC. Full variable domain (remainder filled in from reference TRBV5-1 and TRBJ2-7): KAGVTQTPRYLIKTRGQQVTLSCSPISGHRSVSWYQQTPGQGLQFLFEYFSETQRNKGNFPGRFSGRQFSNSRSEMNVSTLELGDSALYLCASSFKASTEQYFGPGTRLTVT.

This clonotype occurred many times. CDR3 nucleotides: TGTGCCAGCAGCCCTACTAGCACTGGAGAGACCCAGTACTTC. It is translated as CASSPTSTGETQYF. The chain uses TRBV7-7 and TRBJ2-5; a possible D gene is TRBD2 (6 bases). The CDR3 has 14 amino acids. From germline, CDR1 is SSHAT and CDR2 FNYEAQ (reference sequence). Trimming took off 5 bases at V and 4 bases at J, with 14 bases between the two ends.

This clonotype was seen many times. The chain uses TRBV10-3 and TRBJ1-5; TRBD1 agrees at 7 bases. Germline V gene data show CDR1 as ENHRY and CDR2 as SYGVKD. The V gene end was trimmed by 2 bases and the J gene end by 6 bases; junction bases not matched to a gene: 4. CDR3 length: 14 amino acids. CDR3 region: CAISEDRESQPQHF. CDR3 coding DNA: TGTGCCATCAGTGAGGACAGGGAGAGTCAGCCCCAGCATTTT.

This clonotype occurred a few times. The J gene is TRBJ2-5, the V gene TRBV10-3; TRBD2 matches 7 bases. With 4 bases clipped from V and 3 bases from J, the junction kept 8 bases outside the gene matches. This CDR3 has 15 amino acids. CDR1 is ENHRY and CDR2 is SYGVKD in the germline V gene. The CDR3 sequence is CAISAAGTKKETQYF. The CDR3 DNA reads as TGTGCCATCAGTGCCGCCGGGACTAAGAAAGAGACCCAGTACTTC.

This chain joins TRBV7-9 and TRBJ2-5; 10 bases are shared with TRBD1. The CDR3 covers 17 residues. Looked up from germline, CDR1 is SEHNR and CDR2 is FQNEAQ (reference sequence). V lost 4 bases, J lost 1 base, and 9 bases stayed unmatched. CDR3 bases: TGTGCCAGCAGCTACCCCACCAGGACAGGGGGCCAAGAGACCCAGTACTTC. Residues: CASSYPTRTGGQETQYF.

This clonotype was recorded a few times. V usage is TRBV7-9 and J usage is TRBJ2-7; TRBD1 is a possible D gene (6 bases). There are 13 residues in the CDR3. The germline V and J ends were trimmed by 1 base and 2 bases, with 6 bases remaining between them. CDR1 and CDR2 (germline): SEHNR, FQNEAQ (reference sequence). CDR3 nucleotide sequence: TGTGCCAGCAGCTTAGACAGGGCCTACGAGCAGTACGTC. Encoded protein: CASSLDRAYEQYV.

This chain connects TRBV6-5 to TRBJ1-4; no clear D. Germline-derived CDR1 and CDR2 are MNHEY and SVGAGI. The V and J ends lost 6 bases and 4 bases respectively, with 15 bases between them. The CDR3 sequence is 15 residues long. DNA for the CDR3: TGTGCCAGCAGAAGAGACCCCTGGGGTAATGAAAAACTGTTTTTT. As protein: CASRRDPWGNEKLFF.

This chain links TRBV20-1 with TRBJ2-5; 8 nucleotides agree with TRBD1. The junction had 12 bases not matched to a gene; V was cut back by 2 bases and J by 4 bases. This CDR3 has 16 amino acids. The germline CDR1 and CDR2 sequences are DFQATT and SNEGSKA (reference sequence). CDR3 protein: CSARSDRVIAGETQYF. The CDR3 bases are TGCAGTGCTAGATCGGACAGGGTAATCGCGGGAGAGACCCAGTACTTC.

The chain uses TRBV12-3 or TRBV12-4 and TRBJ2-3; maybe TRBD1 (6 bases). The CDR3 contains 13 residues. V lost 7 bases and J 3 bases, leaving 11 bases between the germline ends. The DNA of the CDR3 is TGTGCCAGCAAGGGGGTGTCTACAGATACGCAGTATTTT. This gives the protein CASKGVSTDTQYF.

This clonotype has a count of ten or more. Compared with germline, one end of the junction differs, possibly owing to a read error. The chain combines TRBV6-6 with TRBJ1-1, with D perhaps matching TRBD1 (5 bases). The CDR3 runs to 12 residues. Germline V lookup: CDR1 MNHNY, CDR2 SVGAGI (reference sequence). CDR3 sequence (DNA): TGTGCCAGCAGTCCGGAATTGGGGACCTTAGCCTTT. Translating gives CASSPELGTLAF.

This clonotype has ten or more counts. V and J are TRBV3-1 and TRBJ2-2, with D possibly being TRBD2 (5 bases). V was clipped by 6 bases and J by 4 bases, with 12 bases between them. Germline CDR1 LGHDT, CDR2 YNNKEL (reference sequence). CDR3 size: 14 residues. The DNA of the CDR3 is TGTGCCAGCAGTCGAGGGTCCGGCACCGGGGAGCTGTTTTTT. It codes for CASSRGSGTGELFF.

This clonotype was seen only a few times. The V gene is TRBV20-1, the J gene TRBJ2-3; D may be TRBD2 (5 bases). The CDR3 runs to 13 residues. V was trimmed by 7 bases and J by 2 bases, leaving 13 bases between them. The germline CDR1 and CDR2 sequences are DFQATT and SNEGSKA (reference sequence). DNA of the CDR3: TGCAGTGGAGTGGAGGCTGTCACAGATACGCAGTATTTT. Protein product: CSGVEAVTDTQYF.

There are a few counts of this clonotype. This chain uses TRBV6-5 with TRBJ2-5; TRBD2 matches at 9 bases. The germline V gene has CDR1 MNHEY and CDR2 SVGAGI. V was pared by 5 bases and J by 2 bases, with 9 bases of the junction left unmatched. The CDR3 runs 16 residues. As DNA, the CDR3 is TGTGCCAGCAGTAACACCGGTAGCGGGGGACAAGAGACCCAGTACTTC. Amino acids: CASSNTGSGGQETQYF.

This chain connects TRBV12-3 or TRBV12-4 to TRBJ2-2; the match to TRBD1 covers 7 bases. Trimming took 6 bases from V and 4 from J; bases not matched to a gene: 5. This CDR3 spans 14 amino acids. CDR3: CASSNWDSTGELFF. As DNA, the CDR3 is TGTGCCAGCAGCAACTGGGACAGCACCGGGGAGCTGTTTTTT.

The chain recombines TRBV7-9 with TRBJ1-5, with D uncertain. V gave up 5 bases and J gave up 4 bases, with 15 bases separating them. CDR1 is SEHNR, CDR2 FQNEAQ, per germline (reference sequence). The CDR3 extends over 15 amino acids. The CDR3 region has the DNA TGTGCCAGCAGCCGGTTGTCAGGCCGTAATCAGCCCCAGCATTTT. The encoded protein is CASSRLSGRNQPQHF.

The V and J genes are TRBV3-1 and TRBJ1-6, with a weak D call TRBD1 (5 bases). Germline V lookup: CDR1 LGHDT, CDR2 YNNKEL (reference sequence). The length of the CDR3 is 12 residues. Trimming removed 7 bases at V and 8 bases at J, with 9 bases between. The chain's CDR3 is CASKGTDSPLHF. CDR3 bases: TGTGCCAGCAAGGGGACGGATTCACCCCTCCACTTT.

J is TRBJ2-3 and V is TRBV27; no clear D gene. The V end lost 4 bases, the J end lost 4 bases, and 0 bases lay between the germline ends. CDR3 length: 10 residues. Germline V lookup: CDR1 MNHEY, CDR2 SMNVEV (reference sequence). The DNA of the CDR3 is TGTGCCAGCAGTTCAGATACGCAGTATTTT. Amino acids: CASSSDTQYF.

A few counts support this clonotype. This sequence joins TRBV6-5 and TRBJ2-2, with D perhaps TRBD1 or TRBD2 (5 bases each). V lost 2 bases to trimming and J lost 0 bases, with 7 bases between them. CDR3 length: 15 residues. The germline gives CDR1 MNHEY, CDR2 SVGAGI. For the CDR3, the DNA is TGTGCCAGCAGTTACCGGGGCGCGAACACCGGGGAGCTGTTTTTT. Residues: CASSYRGANTGELFF.

The chain links TRBV6-2 or TRBV6-3 to TRBJ2-3, with 9 nucleotides matching TRBD2. The CDR3 totals 16 residues. Germline CDR1 is MNHEY and CDR2 is SVGEGT. V shed 1 base and J 6 bases; nucleotides not matched to a gene: 8. The CDR3 sequence is CASSYFLAGAGDTQYF. The CDR3 DNA is TGTGCCAGCAGTTACTTTTTAGCGGGAGCGGGGGATACGCAGTATTTT.

The V gene is TRBV6-5, the J gene TRBJ2-1, with TRBD2 matching 7 bases. Germline V gene sequence: CDR1 MNHEY, CDR2 SVGAGI. V lost 4 bases and J lost 0; bases outside the gene matches: 6. The CDR3 runs to 16 residues. CDR3 region: CASSSERGSSYNEQFF. The CDR3 bases are TGTGCCAGCAGTTCCGAGCGGGGTAGCTCCTACAATGAGCAGTTCTTC.

This clonotype turned up a few times. The rearrangement links TRBV21-1 to TRBJ2-3; the table's D call TRBD2 went unverified against the DNA. TRBV21-1 is a known pseudogene. The CDR3 sequence is 13 residues long. As DNA, the CDR3 is TGTGCCAGCAGCAATGCAGGGAGAGATACGCAGTATTTT. It translates to CASSNAGRDTQYF.